This TCR beta chain was recovered during a study of vaccination effects on CD4 cells after COVID-19. The V segment lost 0 bases and the J segment 8 bases; nucleotides outside the gene matches: 13. Germline assignment: CDR1 SGHTS and CDR2 YDEGEE. This CDR3 spans 17 amino acids. Pools of viral peptides were used by the ViraFEST assay to expand antigen-specific CD4+ T cells ahead of sequencing. Isolating CD4+ T cells followed about 10 days of culture. Previously uninfected by SARS-CoV-2, the vaccine recipients also showed negative nucleocapsid antibodies. Cultures had half their medium replaced with IL-2 medium on days 3 and 7. The table came from immunoSEQ multiplex PCR; TCRdb's copy has only in-frame clones and leaves some out. The table has some 52,000 clones, roughly three quarters seen once. Concerning this clone itself: Its antigen remains unknown.

This TCR derives from a human donor who received a COVID-19 vaccine. The source was CD4+ T cells from PBMCs cultured with HCoV-OC43 spike peptides, collected before COVID-19 vaccination. Sample subset: HCoV-OC43 spike overlapping peptide pool stimulation. This sequence joins TRBV5-8 and TRBJ1-4, with TRBD1 identical over 7 bases. The CDR3 loop reads CASSLVPPTGSREKLFF. CDR3 coding DNA: TGTGCCAGCAGCTTGGTGCCCCCGACAGGGAGTAGAGAAAAACTGTTTTTT.